The present TCR beta chain was sequenced within a study of T cell responses to AZD1222 COVID-19 vaccine. The CDR3 covers 15 residues. J gave up 5 bases and V 3 bases, and 8 bases lay outside the gene matches. Germline CDR1 is MNHNS and CDR2 is SASEGT. Repertoires were generated with immunoSEQ multiplex PCR, while TCRdb's copy carries only in-frame clones and drops some. The table shows 150,000 to 200,000 clones, with 85% to 95% occurring only once. The chain joins TRBV6-1 to TRBJ1-2; TRBD1 matches 8 bases. The receptor's source is an adult who received the AZD1222 COVID-19 vaccine. The material was peripheral blood, obtained 28 days after the second AZD1222 dose. The CDR3 sequence: CASSEFPGGAYGYTF. CDR3 coding DNA: TGTGCCAGCAGTGAGTTTCCAGGGGGCGCGTATGGCTACACCTTC.